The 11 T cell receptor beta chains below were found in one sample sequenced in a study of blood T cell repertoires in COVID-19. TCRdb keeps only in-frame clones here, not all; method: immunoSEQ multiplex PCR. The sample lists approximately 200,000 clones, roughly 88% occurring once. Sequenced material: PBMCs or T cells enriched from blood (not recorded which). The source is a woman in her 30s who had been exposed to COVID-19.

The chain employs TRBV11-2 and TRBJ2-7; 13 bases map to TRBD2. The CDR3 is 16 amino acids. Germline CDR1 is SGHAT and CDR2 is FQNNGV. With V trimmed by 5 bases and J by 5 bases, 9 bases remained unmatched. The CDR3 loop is CASSLRTSGSPHEQYF. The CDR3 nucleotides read TGTGCCAGCAGCCTCCGGACTAGCGGGAGTCCCCACGAGCAGTACTTC.

DNA for the CDR3: TGTGCCAGCAGCGTAGGACTAGCGGGAGGGGAGCTGTTTTTT. This translates into CASSVGLAGGELFF. The chain employs TRBV9 and TRBJ2-2; 11 bases align to TRBD2. The V segment lost 0 bases and the J segment 8 bases; nucleotides outside the gene matches: 0. This CDR3 is 14 amino acids long. The V gene's germline CDR1 is SGDLS and CDR2 YYNGEE.

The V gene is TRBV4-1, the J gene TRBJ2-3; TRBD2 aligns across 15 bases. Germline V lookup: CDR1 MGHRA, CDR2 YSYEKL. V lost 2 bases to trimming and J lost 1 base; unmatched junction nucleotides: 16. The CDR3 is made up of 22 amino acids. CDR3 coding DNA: TGCGCCAGCAGCCAATACCACTTGTCCGGACTAGCGGGAGGGCGCGGCACAGATACGCAGTATTTT. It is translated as CASSQYHLSGLAGGRGTDTQYF.

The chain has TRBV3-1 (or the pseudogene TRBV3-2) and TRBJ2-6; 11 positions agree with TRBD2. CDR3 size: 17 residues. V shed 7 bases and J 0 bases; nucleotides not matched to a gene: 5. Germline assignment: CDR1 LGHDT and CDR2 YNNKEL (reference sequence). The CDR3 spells CASTIGLAGSGANVLTF. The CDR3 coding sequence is TGTGCCAGCACCATAGGACTAGCGGGCTCTGGGGCCAACGTCCTGACTTTC.

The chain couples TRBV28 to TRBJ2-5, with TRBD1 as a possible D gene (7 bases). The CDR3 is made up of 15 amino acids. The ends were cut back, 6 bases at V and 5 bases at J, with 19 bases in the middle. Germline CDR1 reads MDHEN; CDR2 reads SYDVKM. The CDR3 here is CASSLRGGGAETQYF. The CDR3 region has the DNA TGTGCCAGCAGCTTACGAGGAGGGGGCGCGGAGACCCAGTACTTC.

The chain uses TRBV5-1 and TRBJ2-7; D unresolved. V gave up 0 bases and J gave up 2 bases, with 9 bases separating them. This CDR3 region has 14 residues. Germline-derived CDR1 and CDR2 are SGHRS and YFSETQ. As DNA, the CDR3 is TGCGCCAGCAGCTTGGGTGGAGAGGCCTACGAGCAGTACTTC. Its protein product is CASSLGGEAYEQYF.

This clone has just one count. Here the CDR3 DNA reads TGTGCCAGCAGCCGAGGACTAGCGGGGACTAGATATTTT. Translated: CASSRGLAGTRYF. The V gene is TRBV11-3, the J gene TRBJ2-3; 12 positions match TRBD2. CDR1 and CDR2 from the germline V gene are SGHNT and YENEEA. V gave up 5 bases and J gave up 15 bases; unmatched junction bases: 9. CDR3 length: 13 residues.

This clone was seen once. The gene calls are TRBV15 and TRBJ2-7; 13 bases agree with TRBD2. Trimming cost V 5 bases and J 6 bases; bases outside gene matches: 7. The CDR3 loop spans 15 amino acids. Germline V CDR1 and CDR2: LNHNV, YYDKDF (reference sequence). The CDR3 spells CATSARLAGGVEQYF. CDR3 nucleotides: TGTGCCACCAGCGCCAGACTAGCGGGAGGTGTCGAGCAGTACTTC.

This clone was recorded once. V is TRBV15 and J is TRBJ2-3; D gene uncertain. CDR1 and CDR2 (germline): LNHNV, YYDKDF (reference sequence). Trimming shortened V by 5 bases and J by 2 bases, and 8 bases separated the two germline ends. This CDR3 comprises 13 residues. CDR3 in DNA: TGTGCCACCAGCGACTTACTCACAGATACGCAGTATTTT. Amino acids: CATSDLLTDTQYF.

The CDR3 nucleotides read TGTGCCAGCAGCGGCGAGGCGTATAATTCACCCCTCCACTTT. Amino acid sequence: CASSGEAYNSPLHF. The genes are TRBV7-9 and TRBJ1-6; the D is unclear. Germline V gene lookup returns CDR1 SEHNR and CDR2 FQNEAQ (reference sequence). The CDR3 is made up of 14 amino acids. Trimming removed 5 bases from V and 4 bases from J, with 9 bases in between.

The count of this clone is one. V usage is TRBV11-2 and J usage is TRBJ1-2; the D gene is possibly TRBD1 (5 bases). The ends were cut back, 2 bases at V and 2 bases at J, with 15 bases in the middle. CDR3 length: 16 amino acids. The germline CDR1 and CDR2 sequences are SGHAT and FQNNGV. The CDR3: CASSLWSQGGNYGYTF. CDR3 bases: TGTGCCAGCAGCTTATGGAGTCAGGGTGGGAACTATGGCTACACCTTC.